This T cell receptor beta chain was observed in a study of cytomegalovirus exposure and HLA in healthy donors. Notes on the study in general: As was reported, the classifier diagnosed cytomegalovirus status with high specificity and sensitivity. Later analysis suggested links between common viral pathogens and several top significant clusters. Donors belonging to an Asian-associated ancestry cluster reportedly showed fewer N-insertions in productive TCRs than the approximately 700-donor mean, according to what a later analysis found.

Points on this clone: Its antigen is undetermined.

The PCR had 60 Vbeta and 13 Jbeta primers. Assay used: immunoSEQ multiplex PCR; TCRdb lists only in-frame clones, some missing. There are some 130,000 clones in the sample; around three quarters occur only once, and under 5% lies in the top ten. CDR3 length equals 15 residues. Trimming cost V 2 bases and J 4 bases; bases outside gene matches: 5. Looked up from germline, CDR1 is MDHEN and CDR2 is SYDVKM. Each donor was nominally healthy when sampled (though unrecorded immune exposures were likely). Sequencing was carried out using PBMCs. The receptor was derived from a male donor in good health and CMV-seropositive. This chain connects TRBV28 to TRBJ2-1, with TRBD2 matching 7 bases. The CDR3, as DNA: TGTGCCAGCAGTTTAACGGGGGAGGGGTACAATGAGCAGTTCTTC. Translated, it gives CASSLTGEGYNEQFF.